This entry is about one T cell receptor (beta chain). Antigen specificity is unknown. The sample originates from a study of CD8 T cells in Susac syndrome. CD8+ and CD4+ T cells circulating in blood were sequenced for TCR beta. Negative magnetic isolation gave CD8+ and CD4+ cells; FACS enriched CD8+ TEMRA. Reverse transcription of about 0.5 to 1 ug RNA used random hexamers. By means of immunoSEQ multiplex PCR, TCR beta CDR3 spanning 54 Vbeta and 13 Jbeta underwent amplification. TCRdb re-analysed the immunoSEQ multiplex PCR reads in MiXCR, keeping a single row per CDR3 protein. The profile shows about 200,000 distinct CDR3 sequences, approximately 90% of them singletons. Findings of the study overall: The study's TCR sequencing and HLA analysis drew on a certain number of individuals. That number was acknowledged as relatively small.

What was sequenced was CD8+ T cells from PBMCs. The clonotype comes from a human donor with multiple sclerosis.

CDR3 nucleotides: TGTGCTAGTGGTTCGTACGATGAGACCCAGTACTTC. This sequence encodes CASGSYDETQYF. The chain couples TRBV12-5 to TRBJ2-5; D is ambiguous. CDR1 and CDR2 from the germline V gene are LGHNT and FRNRAP. The germline V and J ends were trimmed by 4 bases and 5 bases, with 8 bases remaining between them. This CDR3 spans 12 amino acids.